This is a list of T cell receptor beta chains from one sample in a study of blood T cells in healthy people across ages. MiXCR was run by TCRdb on the 5' RACE reads, yielding one entry per CDR3 protein. In the table there are some 1.7 million distinct CDR3 sequences, approximately 30% of which are singletons. Material for sequencing was blood. Every receptor here comes from a woman in her 30s in good health. Both conserved end residues are part of each CDR3. A D gene is named only where the DNA matches it firmly. The listing skips clone size in some rows; elsewhere it reads once, few, many or a size class.

cdr3_length clone_size j_call d_call v_call cdr3_nt cdr3_aa
13 - TRBJ1-2 - TRBV6-1 TGTGCCAGCAGTGAAGCCAGGGCTCAAGGCTACACCTTC CASSEARAQGYTF
16 many TRBJ2-1 TRBD1 TRBV4-3 TGCGCCAGCAGCCAAGATGGGACAGCCTCCTACAATGAGCAGTTCTTC CASSQDGTASYNEQFF
17 few TRBJ2-7 - TRBV12-3/TRBV12-4 TGTGCCAGCAGCCCCTGGGGGGGCAGGGGAAAATCCCACGAGCAGTACTTC CASSPWGGRGKSHEQYF
14 few TRBJ2-4 - TRBV29-1 TGCAGCGTTGTGGCCGGGGGCGCCAAAAACATTCAGTACTTC CSVVAGGAKNIQYF
15 few TRBJ1-4 - TRBV18 TGTGCCAGCTCACGGGTGCTAACACCTAATGAAAAACTGTTTTTT CASSRVLTPNEKLFF
17 - TRBJ2-2 TRBD1 TRBV24-1 TGTGCCACCAGTGATTTAACACAGGGGGCGGACACCGGGGAGCTGTTTTTT CATSDLTQGADTGELFF
16 few TRBJ1-2 TRBD1 TRBV5-1 TGCGCCAGCAGCCCACGGGGGGACAGGGGGGCGAATGGCTACACCTTC CASSPRGDRGANGYTF
16 - TRBJ1-4 TRBD1 TRBV7-9 TGTGCCAGCAGCCCCGGGGGGACAGGAGCTAATGAAAAACTGTTTTTT CASSPGGTGANEKLFF
16 few TRBJ2-6 TRBD2 TRBV3-1 TGTGCCAGCACCGTGAGACGGGAGGCTGGGGCCAACGTCCTGACTTTC CASTVRREAGANVLTF
16 - TRBJ1-1 - TRBV7-9 TGTGCCAGCAGTTCCGAGGGTGGAGGAGCCAACACTGAAGCTTTCTTT CASSSEGGGANTEAFF
15 few TRBJ2-3 - TRBV20-1 TGCAGTGCTAGTCATGTTTCGGGGAACACAGATACGCAGTATTTT CSASHVSGNTDTQYF
13 once TRBJ1-2 - TRBV12-3/TRBV12-4 TGTGCCAACAGCCTGGGGGGGACGGATGGCTACACCTTC CANSLGGTDGYTF
15 - TRBJ2-7 TRBD1 TRBV5-6 TGTGCCAGCAGCTTCCGGGACAGGGCGCTCTACGAGCAGTACTTC CASSFRDRALYEQYF
15 many TRBJ2-7 - TRBV20-1 TGCAGTGCTAGGGCCCTGGCAGGGCTCATCTACGAGCAGTACTTC CSARALAGLIYEQYF
12 many TRBJ2-7 - TRBV20-1 TGCAGTGCTAGAGGTCGGTCCTACGAGCAGTACTTC CSARGRSYEQYF
17 - TRBJ2-6 TRBD1 TRBV2 TGTGCCAGCAGTGAGGGGACAGGAATGACTGGGGCCAACGTCCTGACTTTC CASSEGTGMTGANVLTF
14 few TRBJ2-4 - TRBV5-1 TGCGCCAGCAGCGACCAGGGGAGGGAAAACATTCAGTACTTC CASSDQGRENIQYF
16 few TRBJ2-7 - TRBV9 TGTGCCAGCAGCGCTCCGCCCGGGGGAAGAGACTACGAGCAGTACTTC CASSAPPGGRDYEQYF
15 many TRBJ2-5 - TRBV5-1 TGCGCCAGCAGCTTGAATACAGGGTACCAAGAGACCCAGTACTTC CASSLNTGYQETQYF
15 - TRBJ2-1 TRBD2 TRBV20-1 TGCAGTGCTAGGAAGAGGGGACTAGCGGACAATGAGCAGTTCTTC CSARKRGLADNEQFF
16 few TRBJ2-1 TRBD2 TRBV6-2/TRBV6-3 TGTGCCAGCAGTTACTGGAGCGGGGGGGCGGGGAATGAGCAGTTCTTC CASSYWSGGAGNEQFF
14 - TRBJ1-2 - TRBV20-1 TGCAGTGCTGGTTTCGGGCAGGCGGGCTATGGCTACACCTTC CSAGFGQAGYGYTF
14 - TRBJ1-1 TRBD1 TRBV6-6 TGTGCCAGCAGTTACGACAGGGCGGTCACTGAAGCTTTCTTT CASSYDRAVTEAFF
15 - TRBJ1-6 - TRBV20-1 TGCAGTGCTAGGGGGGACCCCATCGGGAGTTCACCCCTCCACTTT CSARGDPIGSSPLHF
16 - TRBJ2-2 TRBD1 TRBV29-1 TGCAGCGTCCACTACCCGGGACAGGGCGATACCGGGGAGCTGTTTTTT CSVHYPGQGDTGELFF
15 once TRBJ2-5 - TRBV12-3/TRBV12-4 TGTGCCAGCAGTTTTTGGGGGGACAACCAAGAGACCCAGTACTTC CASSFWGDNQETQYF
15 - TRBJ2-1 TRBD2 TRBV9 TGTACCAGCATCCAGCGGGAGGCCCCATTCAATGAGCAGTTCTTC CTSIQREAPFNEQFF
17 - TRBJ2-5 TRBD2 TRBV6-5 TGTGCCAGCAGTTTTCCACAGGCCGGGGGGAACTTTGAGACCCAGTACTTC CASSFPQAGGNFETQYF
15 - TRBJ2-3 - TRBV14 TGTGCCAGCAGCCAAGATTGGGGAAGCGAGGGTACGCAGTATTTT CASSQDWGSEGTQYF
16 - TRBJ1-6 - TRBV4-1 TGCGCCAGCAGCCAAGAAGGGCAGAGGTATAATTCACCCCTCCACTTT CASSQEGQRYNSPLHF
14 - TRBJ2-6 TRBD2 TRBV29-1 TGCAGCGTTGACGGGGGGACTGGGGCCAACGTCCTGACTTTC CSVDGGTGANVLTF
11 - TRBJ2-7 TRBD2 TRBV6-9 TGTGCCCGATTCCGGGGGGACGAGCAGTACTTC CARFRGDEQYF
14 few TRBJ2-5 TRBD2 TRBV7-6 TGTGCCAGCAGCCCCGGACTAGTCACAGAGACCCAGTACTTC CASSPGLVTETQYF
16 few TRBJ2-5 - TRBV5-1 TGCGCCAGCAGCTTGGCCTGGCAGGGAGGACAAGAGACCCAGTACTTC CASSLAWQGGQETQYF
16 few TRBJ2-7 - TRBV25-1 TGTGCCAGCAGTGAAAAGTGGAGAATGGATCCCTACGAGCAGTACTTC CASSEKWRMDPYEQYF
14 many TRBJ2-7 TRBD2 TRBV6-2/TRBV6-3 TGTGCCAGCAGTTCGGCGGGGGGGTTGCGCGAGCAGTACTTC CASSSAGGLREQYF
12 few TRBJ2-2 - TRBV28 TGTGCCAGCATGAGAGCCACCGGGGAGCTGTTTTTT CASMRATGELFF
13 - TRBJ1-2 - TRBV11-2 TGTGCCAGCAGCTTAGATTCGGCAGAGAGCTACACCTTC CASSLDSAESYTF
14 few TRBJ2-7 - TRBV5-1 TGCGCCAGCAGCTCGGAAGGGGACGCCCGGGAGCAGTACTTC CASSSEGDAREQYF
14 few TRBJ2-5 TRBD2 TRBV9 TGTGCCAGCAGCTCCGGGACTAGCTTCGAGACCCAGTACTTC CASSSGTSFETQYF
14 - TRBJ1-6 - TRBV18 TGTGCCAGCGCACCGCAGGGCCGGAATTCACCCCTCCACTTT CASAPQGRNSPLHF
15 - TRBJ1-4 - TRBV10-3 TGTGCCATCAGTGAGTCAGGTCAGCCTAATGAAAAACTGTTTTTT CAISESGQPNEKLFF
17 - TRBJ1-2 TRBD1 TRBV7-2 TGTGCCAGCAGCTTAGAGGGGGGCAGGGGGTGGAACTATGGCTACACCTTC CASSLEGGRGWNYGYTF
12 once TRBJ1-4 - TRBV28 TGTGCCAGCGGGGGGAGGCCTGAAAAACTGTTTTTT CASGGRPEKLFF
14 few TRBJ1-4 - TRBV6-5 TGTGCCAGCAGTTACAGGCTTAGGGCTGAAAAACTGTTTTTT CASSYRLRAEKLFF
15 - TRBJ1-1 TRBD1 TRBV6-1 TGCGCCAGCAGTCGGGCGACAGGGTTAGAAACTGAAGCTTTCTTT CASSRATGLETEAFF
15 - TRBJ1-5 - TRBV19 TGTGCCAGTAGTATGGATAGGAGCGAGAATCAGCCCCAGCATTTT CASSMDRSENQPQHF
11 few TRBJ1-2 - TRBV6-6 TGTGCCACTACGGACAGCTATGGCTACACCTTC CATTDSYGYTF
18 - TRBJ2-1 TRBD2 TRBV4-1 TGCGCCAGCAGCCCTCCAGGCCCACTAGCGGGGGGGTACAATGAGCAGTTCTTC CASSPPGPLAGGYNEQFF
12 - TRBJ2-5 - TRBV2 TGTGCCAGCAGTGGGGACTGGGAGACCCAGTACTTC CASSGDWETQYF
16 - TRBJ1-1 TRBD1 TRBV28 TGTGCCAGCAGTCCCCCAGCCGGGACAGGGCGCACTGAAGCTTTCTTT CASSPPAGTGRTEAFF
14 - TRBJ1-4 - TRBV3-1 TGTGCCAGCAGCCATGGGCCAGCTAATGAAAAACTGTTTTTT CASSHGPANEKLFF
17 - TRBJ2-5 - TRBV9 TGTGCCAGCAGCGTAGGCCCCCGGCCCGCTACCCAAGAGACCCAGTACTTC CASSVGPRPATQETQYF
14 - TRBJ2-7 - TRBV27 TGTGCCAGCAGTTTCAGGGAAACCACCTACGAGCAGTACTTC CASSFRETTYEQYF
15 - TRBJ2-7 TRBD1 TRBV6-6 TGTGCCAGCGGTAACGGACAGGGGGATAATAGTGAGCAGTACTTC CASGNGQGDNSEQYF
18 - TRBJ2-7 TRBD1 TRBV28 TGTGCCAGCAGTACAATAGTGATCCGGGACAGCTCCTACAATGAGCAGTACTTC CASSTIVIRDSSYNEQYF
16 - TRBJ2-7 TRBD2 TRBV6-5 TGTGCCAGCAGTCAGGGACTAACTGAGATTGGGAATGAGCAGTACTTC CASSQGLTEIGNEQYF
15 - TRBJ2-3 - TRBV6-5 TGTGCCAGCAGCCAAGCGGTCCGGGGTACAGATACGCAGTATTTT CASSQAVRGTDTQYF
17 - TRBJ2-1 TRBD2 TRBV6-6 TGTGCCAGCAGCCTGACTAGCGGGAGTAATGTAAACAATGAGCAGTTCTTC CASSLTSGSNVNNEQFF
13 - TRBJ2-2 - TRBV30 TGTGCCTGGAGTGTACTGGGTACCGGGGAGCTGTTTTTT CAWSVLGTGELFF